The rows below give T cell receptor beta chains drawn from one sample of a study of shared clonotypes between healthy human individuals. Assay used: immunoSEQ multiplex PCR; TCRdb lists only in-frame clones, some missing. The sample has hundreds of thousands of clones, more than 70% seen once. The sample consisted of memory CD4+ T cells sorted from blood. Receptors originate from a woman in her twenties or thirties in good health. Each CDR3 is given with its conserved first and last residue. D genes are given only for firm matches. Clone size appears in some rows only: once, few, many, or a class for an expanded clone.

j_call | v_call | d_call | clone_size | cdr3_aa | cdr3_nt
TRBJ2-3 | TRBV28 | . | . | CASKWGNTDTQYF | TGTGCCAGCAAATGGGGGAACACAGATACGCAGTATTTT
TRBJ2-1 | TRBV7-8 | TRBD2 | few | CASSTSGRAVDEQFF | TGTGCCAGCAGCACCAGCGGGAGGGCCGTCGATGAGCAGTTCTTC
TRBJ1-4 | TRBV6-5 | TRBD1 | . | CASSSRQGREKLFF | TGTGCCAGCAGCAGCCGACAGGGTCGGGAAAAACTGTTTTTT
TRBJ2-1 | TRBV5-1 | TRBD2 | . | CASSPGLASYNEQFF | TGCGCCAGCAGCCCGGGACTAGCTTCCTACAATGAGCAGTTCTTC
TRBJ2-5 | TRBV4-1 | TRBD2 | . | CASKGLAAVQETQYF | TGCGCCAGCAAGGGACTAGCGGCCGTCCAAGAGACCCAGTACTTC
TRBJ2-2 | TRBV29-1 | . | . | CSVGSPKHTGELFF | TGCAGCGTGGGTTCTCCTAAGCACACCGGGGAGCTGTTTTTT
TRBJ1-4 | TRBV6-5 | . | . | CASSYSGGPNEKLFF | TGTGCCAGCAGTTACTCGGGAGGTCCTAATGAAAAACTGTTTTTT
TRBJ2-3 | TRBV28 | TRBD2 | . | CASSHPLLAESTDTQYF | TGTGCCAGCAGTCACCCCCTACTAGCGGAGAGCACAGATACGCAGTATTTT
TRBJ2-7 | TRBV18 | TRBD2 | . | CASSLTSGWDYEQYF | TGTGCCAGCTCACTGACTAGCGGATGGGACTACGAGCAGTACTTC
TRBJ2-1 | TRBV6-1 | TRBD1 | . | CASKGGQGRNNEQFF | TGTGCCAGCAAAGGGGGCCAGGGACGTAACAATGAGCAGTTCTTC
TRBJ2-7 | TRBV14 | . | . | CASSQDFRGKGYF | TGTGCCAGCAGCCAAGATTTCAGGGGAAAAGGCTACTTC
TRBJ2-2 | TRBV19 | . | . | CASTGLTKNTGELFF | TGTGCCAGTACGGGTTTAACGAAAAACACCGGGGAGCTGTTTTTT
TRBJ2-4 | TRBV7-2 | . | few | CASSPPWGDKNIQYF | TGTGCCAGCAGCCCTCCTTGGGGGGACAAAAACATTCAGTACTTC
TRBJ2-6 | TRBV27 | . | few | CASSLRPQGTGANVLTF | TGTGCCAGCAGTCTACGACCTCAGGGAACTGGGGCCAACGTCCTGACTTTC
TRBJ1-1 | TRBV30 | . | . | CAWSPRTEAFF | TGTGCCTGGAGCCCCCGAACTGAAGCTTTCTTT
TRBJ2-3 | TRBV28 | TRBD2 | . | CASSLVGGTDTQYF | TGTGCCAGCAGTTTAGTCGGGGGGACAGATACGCAGTATTTT
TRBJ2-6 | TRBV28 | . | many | CASGITSSGANVLTF | TGTGCCAGCGGGATAACAAGCTCTGGGGCCAACGTCCTGACTTTC
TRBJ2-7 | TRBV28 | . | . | CASSRGGYEQYF | TGTGCCAGCAGCAGAGGGGGCTACGAGCAGTACTTC
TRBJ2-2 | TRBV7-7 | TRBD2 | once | CASSSRRENSGELFF | TGTGCCAGCAGCTCAAGGCGGGAGAATTCCGGGGAGCTGTTTTTT
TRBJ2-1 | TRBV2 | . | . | CASSEGGLFSYNEQFF | TGTGCCAGCAGTGAAGGAGGTCTCTTCTCCTACAATGAGCAGTTCTTC
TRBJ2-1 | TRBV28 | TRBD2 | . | CASILGGASSYNEQFF | TGTGCCAGCATCCTCGGGGGGGCGAGCTCCTACAATGAGCAGTTCTTC
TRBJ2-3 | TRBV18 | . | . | CASSPPQADTQYF | TGTGCCAGCTCACCACCCCAGGCAGATACGCAGTATTTT
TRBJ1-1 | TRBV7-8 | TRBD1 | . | CASSHGQGGMNTEAFF | TGTGCCAGCAGCCATGGACAGGGGGGAATGAACACTGAAGCTTTCTTT
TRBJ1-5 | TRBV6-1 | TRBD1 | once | CASNRDRADQPQHF | TGTGCCAGCAACCGAGACAGGGCGGATCAGCCCCAGCATTTT
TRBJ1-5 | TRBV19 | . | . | CASSRGYQPQHF | TGTGCCAGTAGCAGGGGATACCAGCCCCAGCATTTT
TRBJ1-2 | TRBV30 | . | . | CAWSGIGGYTF | TGTGCCTGGAGTGGGATCGGTGGCTACACCTTC
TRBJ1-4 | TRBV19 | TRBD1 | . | CASSLDRGSEKLFF | TGTGCCAGTAGTTTGGACAGGGGATCAGAAAAACTGTTTTTT
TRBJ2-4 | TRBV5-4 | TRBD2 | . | CASSSPGLALTKNIQYF | TGTGCCAGCAGCTCGCCTGGACTAGCTTTAACCAAAAACATTCAGTACTTC
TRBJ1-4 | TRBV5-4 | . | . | CASSLGGASEKLFF | TGTGCCAGCAGCTTGGGAGGGGCAAGTGAAAAACTGTTTTTT
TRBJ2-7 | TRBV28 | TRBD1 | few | CASSSTGQAYEQYF | TGTGCCAGCAGTTCGACGGGACAGGCCTACGAGCAGTACTTC
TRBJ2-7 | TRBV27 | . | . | CASSLLSPARIAGYEQYF | TGTGCCAGCAGTTTACTCTCCCCTGCTCGGATCGCGGGGTACGAGCAGTACTTC
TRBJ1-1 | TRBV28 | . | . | CASSFGENAEAFF | TGTGCCAGCAGTTTTGGGGAGAACGCTGAAGCTTTCTTT
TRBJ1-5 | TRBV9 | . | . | CASSPDSYSNQPQHF | TGTGCCAGCAGCCCTGACAGTTATAGCAATCAGCCCCAGCATTTT
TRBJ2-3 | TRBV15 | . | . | CATSREDGTDTQYF | TGTGCCACCAGCAGAGAGGACGGCACAGATACGCAGTATTTT
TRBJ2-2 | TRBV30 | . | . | CAWSVRSGQRGELFF | TGTGCCTGGAGTGTACGGAGCGGGCAAAGGGGGGAGCTGTTTTTT
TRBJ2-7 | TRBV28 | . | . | CASSSDSLLYEQYF | TGTGCCAGCAGTTCTGACAGTTTGCTGTACGAGCAGTACTTC
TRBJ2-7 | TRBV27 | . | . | CASSTPRGTAYYEQYF | TGTGCCAGCAGCACGCCACGGGGGACAGCATACTACGAGCAGTACTTC
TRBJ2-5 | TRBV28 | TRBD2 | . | CASSARLAGLGETQYF | TGTGCCAGCAGTGCCCGACTAGCGGGCCTGGGAGAGACCCAGTACTTC
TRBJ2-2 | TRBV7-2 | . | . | CASSLERLWELFF | TGTGCCAGCAGCTTAGAGCGGCTCTGGGAGCTGTTTTTT
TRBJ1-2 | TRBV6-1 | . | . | CASNPGNYGYTF | TGTGCCAGCAACCCGGGTAACTATGGCTACACCTTC
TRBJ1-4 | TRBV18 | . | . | CASSPQGNEKLFF | TGTGCCAGCTCACCACAGGGAAATGAAAAACTGTTTTTT
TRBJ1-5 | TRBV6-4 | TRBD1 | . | CASQITGAPHQPQHF | TGTGCCAGCCAGATAACAGGGGCCCCGCATCAGCCCCAGCATTTT
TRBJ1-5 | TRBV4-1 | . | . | CASSQVDGNQPQHF | TGCGCCAGCAGCCAAGTAGACGGTAATCAGCCCCAGCATTTT
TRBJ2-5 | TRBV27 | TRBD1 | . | CASRGQGWTETQYF | TGTGCCAGCAGGGGACAGGGGTGGACAGAGACCCAGTACTTC
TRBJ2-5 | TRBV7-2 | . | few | CASSPEGRGGETQYF | TGTGCCAGCAGCCCCGAGGGCCGAGGGGGGGAGACCCAGTACTTC
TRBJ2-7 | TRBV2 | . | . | CASSLAYEQYF | TGTGCCAGCAGCCTGGCCTACGAGCAGTACTTC
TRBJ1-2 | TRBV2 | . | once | CASSEQGLYGYTF | TGTGCCAGCAGTGAACAGGGTCTCTATGGCTACACCTTC
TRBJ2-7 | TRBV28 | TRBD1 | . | CASNRQGSYEQYF | TGTGCCAGCAACCGACAGGGGTCCTACGAGCAGTACTTC
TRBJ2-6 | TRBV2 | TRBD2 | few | CASSHNRAGVFRPGANVLTF | TGTGCCAGCAGCCATAACCGAGCGGGAGTGTTTCGCCCTGGGGCCAACGTCCTGACTTTC
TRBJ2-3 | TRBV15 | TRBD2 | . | CATSRASGITDTQYF | TGTGCCACCAGCAGAGCTAGCGGAATCACAGATACGCAGTATTTT
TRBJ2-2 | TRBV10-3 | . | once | CAISEHVGELFF | TGTGCCATCAGTGAGCATGTTGGGGAGCTGTTTTTT
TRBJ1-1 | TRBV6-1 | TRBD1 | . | CASSRLDRGTEAFF | TGTGCCAGCAGTCGACTCGACAGGGGCACTGAAGCTTTCTTT